Listed below are T cell receptor beta chains from one sample, sequenced in a study of blood T cell repertoires in COVID-19. Clones were sequenced by immunoSEQ multiplex PCR, and TCRdb holds only the in-frame ones, with some missing. Among about 200,000 clones listed, just under 80% were seen once. Sequencing was done on a sample of peripheral blood. The receptors were gathered from an elderly woman with active or convalescent COVID-19. CDR3s include the opening cysteine and the closing phenylalanine or tryptophan. A D gene is named only where the DNA matches it firmly. Where a row states a size, it is once, few, many or the class of an expanded clone; other rows omit it.

j_call,v_call,clone_size,d_call,cdr3_nt,cdr3_aa
TRBJ1-2,TRBV5-4,-,TRBD1,TGTGCCAGCAGCTTGGGGGACAGGGGGGATTATGGCTACACCTTC,CASSLGDRGDYGYTF
TRBJ2-5,TRBV19,-,TRBD1,TGTGCCAGTAGTAGGGACAGAACGCAAGAGACCCAGTACTTC,CASSRDRTQETQYF
TRBJ2-2,TRBV15,once,-,TGTGCCACCAGCAACCAGGGAGGCACCGGGGAGCTGTTTTTT,CATSNQGGTGELFF
TRBJ1-2,TRBV5-4,-,TRBD1,TGTGCCAGCAGCTTGCCATCAGGGGGCGCGGATGGCTACACCTTC,CASSLPSGGADGYTF
TRBJ2-7,TRBV4-3,once,TRBD1,TGCGCCAGCAGCCAAGTAGGGACAGGGGGCGAGCAGTACTTC,CASSQVGTGGEQYF
TRBJ2-3,TRBV10-1,few,-,TGCGCCAGCAGTGTTCGGGGAGATACGCAGTATTTT,CASSVRGDTQYF
TRBJ2-5,TRBV3-1/TRBV3-2,few,TRBD2,TGTGCCAGCAGCTACCCGGGGGGGTATGAGTCAGAGACCCAGTACTTC,CASSYPGGYESETQYF
TRBJ1-5,TRBV5-6,-,-,TGTGCCAGCAGCCGGGGGACGGGGAATCAGCCCCAGCATTTT,CASSRGTGNQPQHF
TRBJ1-6,TRBV6-5,once,TRBD1,TGTGCCAGCAGTTACGACAGGGAGTATAATTCACCCCTCCACTTT,CASSYDREYNSPLHF
TRBJ2-5,TRBV11-2,-,TRBD1,TGTGCCAGCAGCTTAGGGACAGGTTTAGAGACCCAGTACTTC,CASSLGTGLETQYF
TRBJ1-1,TRBV15,-,-,TGTGCCACCAGCAGAGGGCAGGATAACACTGAAGCTTTCTTT,CATSRGQDNTEAFF
TRBJ2-5,TRBV5-6,once,-,TGTGCCAGCAGCCAGACACCGGAGACCCAGTACTTC,CASSQTPETQYF
TRBJ2-5,TRBV4-2,-,-,TGTGCCAGCAGCCTGGTCCGGGGAGACTATGAAGAGACCCAGTACTTC,CASSLVRGDYEETQYF
TRBJ1-2,TRBV7-2,-,-,TGTGCCAGCAGCTCAACAGGGTCCTATGGCTACACCTTC,CASSSTGSYGYTF
TRBJ2-3,TRBV11-2,once,-,TGTGCCAGCAGCTTACAACACAGAGATACGCAGTATTTT,CASSLQHRDTQYF
TRBJ1-2,TRBV21-1,-,-,TGTGCCAGCAGCCATACAGGGGCGCAGTTCTATGGCTACACCTTC,CASSHTGAQFYGYTF
TRBJ2-1,TRBV7-2,few,TRBD2,TGTGCCAGCAGCTTAGACCGGGGGGGTTTCAATGAGCAGTTCTTC,CASSLDRGGFNEQFF
TRBJ2-2,TRBV6-2/TRBV6-3,-,-,TGTGCCAGCAGTTACCCCCTTCGCTTAGGGGATGCGAACACCGGGGAGCTGTTTTTT,CASSYPLRLGDANTGELFF
TRBJ1-6,TRBV18,few,TRBD1,TGTGCCAGCTCGACAACAGGGGGTGAGGATTCACCCCTCCACTTT,CASSTTGGEDSPLHF
TRBJ2-5,TRBV11-3,-,-,TGTGCCAGCAGCTTAAATGGACAGTCCGAGACCCAGTACTTC,CASSLNGQSETQYF
TRBJ1-1,TRBV5-4,-,-,TGTGCCAGCAGCCCCGTACGGGGAATGAACACTGAAGCTTTCTTT,CASSPVRGMNTEAFF
TRBJ2-2,TRBV5-1,once,TRBD2,TGCGCCAGCAGCTTCGGCGCTAGCGGTTTCACCGGGGAGCTGTTTTTT,CASSFGASGFTGELFF
TRBJ2-5,TRBV6-2/TRBV6-3,-,-,TGTGCCAGCAGTTACTCGGCCACAGGTGAACAAGAGACCCAGTACTTC,CASSYSATGEQETQYF
TRBJ1-6,TRBV5-6,-,TRBD1,TGTGCCAGCAGCTCGTACGACAGGGTGGATTCACCCCTCCACTTT,CASSSYDRVDSPLHF
TRBJ2-4,TRBV9,-,-,TGTGCCAGCAGCCGAGCTGTAGGGGAAGCCAAAAACATTCAGTACTTC,CASSRAVGEAKNIQYF
TRBJ1-4,TRBV19,-,-,TGTGCCAGTAGTATGGTGGGGGCTTCAACTAATGAAAAACTGTTTTTT,CASSMVGASTNEKLFF
TRBJ2-7,TRBV5-4,-,TRBD1,TGTGCCAGCAGCACACGGACAGGGAAGTCCCACGAGCAGTACTTC,CASSTRTGKSHEQYF
TRBJ1-2,TRBV5-4,few,TRBD1,TGTGCCAGCAGCTCTATAACCAGGACAGGGCGGCATGGCTACACCTTC,CASSSITRTGRHGYTF
TRBJ1-6,TRBV3-1/TRBV3-2,-,-,TGTGCCAGCAGACAAGCGGCTTCTTCAAAACGAGGTTCACCCCTCCACTTT,CASRQAASSKRGSPLHF
TRBJ1-2,TRBV6-2/TRBV6-3,-,-,TGTGCCAGCAGCGACAGTAACTATGGCTACACCTTC,CASSDSNYGYTF
TRBJ2-3,TRBV6-5,once,-,TGTGCCAGCAGTTATGATTGGGACTCTACAGATACGCAGTATTTT,CASSYDWDSTDTQYF
TRBJ1-5,TRBV19,-,TRBD1,TGTGCCAGTAGTATTAGGGACAGGGTTTGGAGCAATCAGCCCCAGCATTTT,CASSIRDRVWSNQPQHF
TRBJ1-2,TRBV6-2/TRBV6-3,-,TRBD1,TGTGCCAGCAGTTACTCGAGTGGGACAGGGCACTATGGCTACACCTTC,CASSYSSGTGHYGYTF
TRBJ1-2,TRBV3-1/TRBV3-2,few,-,TGTGCCAGCAGCCCGGAGGGGTCGGTAGCCTATGGCTACACCTTC,CASSPEGSVAYGYTF
TRBJ1-5,TRBV6-5,-,-,TGTGCCAGTTCAGGGGAGGGGATGAATCAGCCCCAGCATTTT,CASSGEGMNQPQHF
TRBJ1-6,TRBV7-2,-,TRBD1,TGTGCCAGCAGCTCCACAGGGGGCCACAAGCCACCCCTCCACTTT,CASSSTGGHKPPLHF
TRBJ2-1,TRBV19,-,TRBD2,TGTGCCAGTAGTATAACAACTAGCGGTTCCTACAATGAGCAGTTCTTC,CASSITTSGSYNEQFF
TRBJ1-2,TRBV2,-,TRBD1,TGTGCCAGCAGAACCACAGGGGGCGGGCTTGGCTACACCTTC,CASRTTGGGLGYTF
TRBJ2-7,TRBV7-2,-,TRBD2,TGTGCCAGCAGCGCCTGGGGGGGGGAGCAGTACTTC,CASSAWGGEQYF
TRBJ1-5,TRBV19,-,-,TGTGCCAGTACAGTAGGCGCAGGGTATGATCAGCCCCAGCATTTT,CASTVGAGYDQPQHF
TRBJ1-6,TRBV6-5,-,-,TGTGCCAGCCGACACGGCTATAATTCACCCCTCCACTTT,CASRHGYNSPLHF
TRBJ2-5,TRBV6-5,-,TRBD2,TGTGCCAGCTTGGGCGGGGGGATCCAAGAGACCCAGTACTTC,CASLGGGIQETQYF
TRBJ2-7,TRBV5-1,once,TRBD1,TGCGCCAGCAGCTTTCAGGGACAGGGTGACGAGCAGTACTTC,CASSFQGQGDEQYF
TRBJ1-2,TRBV7-2,-,-,TGTGCCAGCACCTCCTTCGTAACTTACTATGGCTACACCTTC,CASTSFVTYYGYTF
TRBJ2-5,TRBV27,-,TRBD2,TGTGCCAGCAGTGGACTAGCGGGGGACCAAGAGACCCAGTACTTC,CASSGLAGDQETQYF
TRBJ2-5,TRBV18,-,TRBD2,TGTGCCAGCTCACAACCTAGCGGGCGGGGCCTAAAAGAGACCCAGTACTTC,CASSQPSGRGLKETQYF
TRBJ2-7,TRBV4-3,-,-,TGCGCCAGCAGCCAAGTCGCAGGGACCTACGAGCAGTACTTC,CASSQVAGTYEQYF
TRBJ2-3,TRBV5-4,-,TRBD2,TGTGCCAGCAGCTTTCGGACTAGCGGGGGGACCTTAGGGGCAGATACGCAGTATTTT,CASSFRTSGGTLGADTQYF
TRBJ2-1,TRBV18,-,-,TGTGCCAGCTCACCAACCACCCAAGGCGGGAACTACAATGAGCAGTTCTTC,CASSPTTQGGNYNEQFF
TRBJ1-6,TRBV9,-,-,TGTGCCAGCAGCGAGGGCCCCGAGGGCACCAATTCACCCCTCCACTTT,CASSEGPEGTNSPLHF
TRBJ2-2,TRBV28,-,-,TGTGCCAGCAGTCGGGAGCTTTCACCTACCGGGGAGCTGTTTTTT,CASSRELSPTGELFF
TRBJ2-3,TRBV5-1,few,-,TGCGCCAGCAGCTTGGGGGTCAGGAACTCAGATACGCAGTATTTT,CASSLGVRNSDTQYF
TRBJ1-6,TRBV18,-,TRBD1,TGTGCCAGCTCACCAACAGGGGGCGGTAGACTCGATTCACCCCTCCACTTT,CASSPTGGGRLDSPLHF